This TCR beta chain was captured in a study of blood T cell repertoires in COVID-19. In the study overall: From T cells, B-cell-depleted T cells, or PBMCs came the material, which was cDNA or gDNA.

A few counts support this clone. The CDR3 sequence is 11 residues long. V lost 5 bases to trimming and J lost 8 bases, with 9 bases between them. Profiled with immunoSEQ multiplex PCR; TCRdb holds only in-frame clones, not every one. The table has around 160,000 clones, 81% seen once; the top ten hold roughly 7.7%. The rearrangement joins TRBV12-3 or TRBV12-4 to TRBJ1-1; weak D call: TRBD1 (6 bases). The sequence was obtained from a human donor with acute or convalescent COVID-19. The donor label of this sample is uncertain. Input material: peripheral blood. The CDR3 nucleotides are TGTGCCAGCAGTCGGACAGTCGAAGCTTTCTTT. It specifies CASSRTVEAFF.